The 2 T cell receptor beta chains below come from one sample, sequenced in a study of blood T cell repertoires in COVID-19. Assay: immunoSEQ multiplex PCR; the TCRdb copy retains only in-frame clones and omits some. The sample contains 470,000 or so clones, about 89% of which appear only once. Sequences were obtained from peripheral blood. The receptors originated from a woman aged 25 to 45 with acute or convalescent COVID-19.

The CDR3 bases are TGTGCCAGCAGTTCCCCCGGGACAGCAAGGGGCTACACCTTC. This codes for CASSSPGTARGYTF. V and J are TRBV28 and TRBJ1-2; 7 bases are shared with TRBD1. The CDR3 extends over 14 amino acids. With 4 bases clipped from V and 8 bases from J, the junction kept 10 bases outside the gene matches. The germline CDR1 and CDR2 sequences are MDHEN and SYDVKM.

The V call is TRBV30, the J call TRBJ2-7; 7 nucleotides match TRBD1. Germline lookup yields CDR1 GTSNPN and CDR2 SVGIG (reference sequence). V shed 1 base, J shed 0 bases, and the junction held 9 bases outside the gene matches. This CDR3 has 16 residues. This CDR3 is CAWSGGTASPSYEQYF. CDR3 bases: TGTGCCTGGAGTGGGGGGACAGCGTCACCCTCCTACGAGCAGTACTTC.